The 10 T cell receptor beta chains in this list originate from one sample, sequenced in a study of shared clonotypes between healthy human individuals. Here immunoSEQ multiplex PCR was the method, and the copy in TCRdb shows in-frame clones only, minus some. The data show approximately 1,000,000 clones, about 80% seen once. Source material: memory CD4+ T cells from PBMCs. Subset reported: CD45RA-negative fraction. The receptors were gathered from a man between 18 and 35 years old in good health. Some clones in this sample may be carry-over from other donors' samples.

This clone showed up just a few times. V and J are TRBV10-2 and TRBJ1-2, with TRBD1 identical over 7 bases. This CDR3 has 14 residues. The junction had 6 bases not matched to a gene; V was cut back by 1 base and J by 7 bases. The germline gives CDR1 WSHSY, CDR2 SAAADI. The CDR3 region is CASSELGGFGGYTF. CDR3 in DNA: TGCGCCAGCAGTGAGTTAGGGGGCTTTGGTGGCTACACCTTC.

V and J are TRBV2 and TRBJ1-2; TRBD1 matches at 7 bases. The CDR3 consists of 14 residues. Germline loops: CDR1 SNHLY, CDR2 FYNNEI. J lost 8 bases, V lost 4 bases, and 10 bases had no gene match. CDR3 DNA: TGTGCCAGCAGTGGCGACAGGGCTGGTTGGGGCTACACCTTC. Its protein is CASSGDRAGWGYTF.

The chain recombines TRBV5-1 with TRBJ2-3; 13 bases map to TRBD2. J lost 7 bases, V lost 4 bases, and 15 bases had no gene match. Germline V gene lookup returns CDR1 SGHRS and CDR2 YFSETQ. The CDR3 contains 18 residues. As DNA, the CDR3 is TGCGCCAGCAGCCCCGGGCCCGGGACTAGCGGGAACCCTTATACGCAGTATTTT. Translated: CASSPGPGTSGNPYTQYF. Full variable domain (missing parts from reference TRBV5-1 and TRBJ2-3): KAGVTQTPRYLIKTRGQQVTLSCSPISGHRSVSWYQQTPGQGLQFLFEYFSETQRNKGNFPGRFSGRQFSNSRSEMNVSTLELGDSALYLCASSPGPGTSGNPYTQYFGPGTRLTVL.

This chain uses TRBV9 with TRBJ2-2; 11 positions match TRBD2. From germline, CDR1 is SGDLS and CDR2 YYNGEE. The J segment lost 2 bases and the V segment lost 4 bases, leaving 10 bases of the junction unmatched. CDR3 length equals 18 residues. As DNA, the CDR3 is TGTGCCAGCAGCCCCGAAGAGGGACTAGCGGCCAACACCGGGGAGCTGTTTTTT. Encoded protein: CASSPEEGLAANTGELFF.

This clone was seen more than once but under ten times. V and J are TRBV7-3 and TRBJ2-1; 9 bases map to TRBD1. Germline loops: CDR1 SGHTA, CDR2 FQGTGA. The CDR3 has 12 residues. With V trimmed by 4 bases and J by 15 bases, 7 bases remained unmatched. CDR3 in DNA: TGTGCCAGCAGCTCCCCACAGGGGGCACCGTTCTTC. Its protein is CASSSPQGAPFF.

This clone was counted once. CDR3 nucleotides: TGTGCCAGCAGCTTCAACCAGGGGGCGAAGCAGTACTTC. Its protein is CASSFNQGAKQYF. The V gene is TRBV28, the J gene TRBJ2-7, with 8 nucleotides matching TRBD1. The V segment lost 6 bases and the J segment 8 bases; nucleotides outside the gene matches: 9. CDR3 length equals 13 residues. CDR1 and CDR2 from the germline V gene are MDHEN and SYDVKM.

This chain joins TRBV11-2 and TRBJ2-7; D is uncertain. The CDR3 is 15 residues long. Germline V CDR1 and CDR2: SGHAT, FQNNGV. V was shortened by 0 bases and J by 0 bases, with 9 bases between the two germline ends. The CDR3 sequence is CASSLDRWVSYEQYF. CDR3 sequence (DNA): TGTGCCAGCAGCTTAGATCGGTGGGTCTCCTACGAGCAGTACTTC.

This sequence joins TRBV5-1 and TRBJ2-1; unclear D gene. Trimming pared 4 bases from V and 0 bases from J, leaving 14 bases between. The CDR3 is 16 residues long. From germline, CDR1 is SGHRS and CDR2 YFSETQ. For the CDR3, the DNA is TGCGCCAGCAGCACCCGGACGGAGAGCTCCTACAATGAGCAGTTCTTC. It yields the protein CASSTRTESSYNEQFF.

The rearrangement joins TRBV2 to TRBJ2-1; TRBD2 aligns across 8 bases. The germline V gene encodes CDR1 SNHLY and CDR2 FYNNEI. V lost 8 bases to trimming and J lost 6 bases; unmatched junction nucleotides: 9. The CDR3 runs 14 residues. The CDR3 DNA is TGTGCCAGCGGCCGGCTAGCGGGCCTCAATGAGCAGTTCTTC. Protein sequence: CASGRLAGLNEQFF.

The chain couples TRBV30 to TRBJ1-1; weak D call: TRBD1 (6 bases). Between the trimmed V and J ends, which lost 4 bases and 7 bases, there was a span of 10 bases. The CDR3 consists of 11 residues. CDR1 and CDR2 (germline): GTSNPN, SVGIG (reference sequence). CDR3 in amino acids: CAWTQGDEAFF. In DNA form, the CDR3 reads TGTGCCTGGACACAGGGTGATGAAGCTTTCTTT.